These 30 T cell receptor beta chains were all obtained from the same sample, sequenced in a study of CD8 T cells in ankylosing spondylitis. These receptors have no identified antigens. MiXCR, applied by TCRdb to the 5' RACE reads, yields one record per CDR3 protein. The sample yields approximately 400,000 distinct CDR3 sequences, 20% to 30% seen once. Study-level results: There was a TCR beta motif, made of several highly homologous variants, that appeared characteristic of ankylosing spondylitis blood.

Sequencing used blood, either unsorted or a sorted T cell fraction (not recorded which). The receptors originated from a male donor with ankylosing spondylitis.

The chain couples TRBV7-9 to TRBJ2-7; possibly TRBD1 or TRBD2 for D (6 bases each). The V gene's germline CDR1 is SEHNR and CDR2 FQNEAQ (reference sequence). The CDR3 is 13 amino acids. The ends were cut back, 5 bases at V and 6 bases at J, with 14 bases in the middle. The CDR3, as DNA: TGTGCCAGCAGCAGGGGGTTGGGAGGCGAGCAGTACTTC. Residues: CASSRGLGGEQYF.

This clonotype occurred many times. V is TRBV24-1 and J is TRBJ2-3; D remains ambiguous. V lost 5 bases, J lost 5 bases, and 10 bases lay in between. The CDR3 totals 13 residues. Germline CDR1 reads KGHDR; CDR2 reads SFDVKD. The chain's CDR3 is CATSGAMKDTQYF. The DNA of the CDR3 is TGTGCCACCAGTGGGGCTATGAAAGATACGCAGTATTTT.

The chain employs TRBV7-9 and TRBJ1-6; maybe TRBD1 (6 bases). From germline, CDR1 is SEHNR and CDR2 FQNEAQ (reference sequence). CDR3 size: 15 residues. Trimming stripped 1 base from V and 10 bases from J, with 14 bases between. The DNA of the CDR3 is TGTGCCAGCAGCTTAGAGGGGGGGCGCTCCTCACCCCTCCACTTT. As protein: CASSLEGGRSSPLHF. Supplemented by reference TRBV7-9 and TRBJ1-6, the full variable domain reads DTGVSQNPRHKITKRGQNVTFRCDPISEHNRLYWYRQTLGQGPEFLTYFQNEAQLEKSRLLSDRFSAERPKGSFSTLEIQRTEQGDSAMYLCASSLEGGRSSPLHFGNGTRLTVT.

This clonotype was counted a few times. V and J are TRBV7-9 and TRBJ1-1, with 7 bases lining up with TRBD1. V was clipped by 5 bases and J by 7 bases; unmatched bases: 7. This CDR3 has 13 residues. Germline CDR1 is SEHNR and CDR2 is FQNEAQ (reference sequence). CDR3 bases: TGTGCCAGCAGCCTAACAGGGGCCGATGAAGCTTTCTTT. Amino acids: CASSLTGADEAFF.

The chain carries TRBV7-9 and TRBJ2-7, with a weak D call TRBD1 (6 bases). The CDR3 loop spans 13 amino acids. The germline gives CDR1 SEHNR, CDR2 FQNEAQ (reference sequence). V lost 1 base and J 7 bases, leaving 11 bases between the germline ends. CDR3 region: CASSLVGADEQYF. The CDR3 DNA sequence: TGTGCCAGCAGCTTAGTGGGGGCGGATGAGCAGTACTTC.

The chain carries TRBV24-1 and TRBJ1-1; 10 bases are shared with TRBD1. Germline V CDR1 and CDR2: KGHDR, SFDVKD. Trimming at V came to 4 bases and at J to 5 bases, leaving 6 bases not matched to a gene. This CDR3 is 15 amino acids long. The CDR3, as DNA: TGTGCCACCAGTGAAGGGACAGGGGAGGGGACTGAAGCTTTCTTT. Encoded protein: CATSEGTGEGTEAFF.

This clonotype was counted between two and nine times. This chain connects TRBV10-2 to TRBJ2-7; 7 nucleotides align to TRBD1. The CDR3 spans 12 residues. Losses at the gene ends were 9 bases for V and 2 bases for J; bases not matched to a gene: 4. Per germline, CDR1 WSHSY and CDR2 SAAADI. This CDR3 is CASSDRAYEQYF. The CDR3 DNA reads as TGCGCCAGTTCAGACAGGGCCTACGAGCAGTACTTC.

The chain uses TRBV12-3 or TRBV12-4 and TRBJ1-5, with 7 nucleotides matching TRBD1. This CDR3 contains 19 residues. V lost 6 bases to trimming and J lost 0 bases; unmatched junction nucleotides: 17. The CDR3 is CASRPTATGQRYSNQPQHF. CDR3 nucleotides: TGTGCCAGCAGACCCACCGCGACGGGACAGAGATATAGCAATCAGCCCCAGCATTTT.

The chain couples TRBV29-1 to TRBJ2-5; D gene uncertain. The CDR3 sequence is 14 residues long. V dropped 3 bases and J dropped 5 bases, with 16 bases sitting between them. Germline assignment: CDR1 SQVTM and CDR2 ANQGSEA. This CDR3 is CSVDASNTGETQYF. CDR3 nucleotides: TGCAGCGTTGACGCCAGCAACACTGGGGAGACCCAGTACTTC.

This chain joins TRBV28 and TRBJ2-1, with 10 bases aligning to TRBD2. Germline V gene lookup returns CDR1 MDHEN and CDR2 SYDVKM. The CDR3 totals 16 residues. The junction had 11 bases not matched to a gene; V was cut back by 4 bases and J by 8 bases. CDR3 coding DNA: TGTGCCAGCAGTTCCAGACTAGCGGGTCGTTCGGATGAGCAGTTCTTC. As protein: CASSSRLAGRSDEQFF.

This clonotype showed up just a few times. The rearrangement joins TRBV20-1 to TRBJ1-5, with D possibly TRBD1 on 6 matching bases. Trimming took off 5 bases at V and 7 bases at J, with 18 bases between the two ends. The CDR3 sequence is 14 residues long. Germline lookup yields CDR1 DFQATT and CDR2 SNEGSKA (reference sequence). CDR3 in DNA: TGCAGTGCTGATTCAGGGGAAATAAGCCAGCCCCAGCATTTT. Translation gives CSADSGEISQPQHF.

This chain joins TRBV20-1 and TRBJ2-2, with 7 positions matching TRBD2. The V segment lost 6 bases and the J segment 0 bases; nucleotides outside the gene matches: 7. The CDR3 is 15 residues long. Germline V lookup: CDR1 DFQATT, CDR2 SNEGSKA (reference sequence). The chain's CDR3 is CSANGLGANTGELFF. The CDR3 nucleotides are TGCAGTGCCAACGGACTAGGGGCGAACACCGGGGAGCTGTTTTTT.

In this sample, this clonotype turned up a few times. The chain links TRBV28 to TRBJ1-2; D perhaps matches TRBD1 (5 bases). CDR3 size: 12 residues. V lost 5 bases, J lost 5 bases, and 9 bases lay in between. Germline V lookup: CDR1 MDHEN, CDR2 SYDVKM. CDR3 sequence reads: CASSRSGYGYTF. The CDR3 bases are TGTGCCAGCAGTCGTTCAGGGTATGGCTACACCTTC.

In its sample, this clonotype was seen a few times. The chain is built from TRBV20-1 and TRBJ2-3, with 10 bases that match TRBD2. With V trimmed by 3 bases and J by 11 bases, 14 bases remained unmatched. The germline CDR1 and CDR2 sequences are DFQATT and SNEGSKA (reference sequence). The CDR3 runs 15 residues. This CDR3 is CSASSEREGPEGQYF. In nucleotides, the CDR3 is TGCAGTGCTAGTTCTGAGCGGGAGGGCCCTGAGGGGCAGTATTTT.

This clonotype was observed a handful of times. The chain joins TRBV12-3 or TRBV12-4 to TRBJ2-2; a weak D match, TRBD1 (6 bases). V was cut by 7 bases and J by 0 bases, with 12 bases left in between. CDR3 length: 15 residues. Here the CDR3 reads CASKPRDTNTGELFF. The CDR3 DNA reads TGTGCCAGCAAGCCCAGGGACACGAACACCGGGGAGCTGTTTTTT.

The V gene is TRBV2, the J gene TRBJ1-5; D not resolved. Germline loops: CDR1 SNHLY, CDR2 FYNNEI. Trimming took off 1 base at V and 7 bases at J, with 14 bases between the two ends. The CDR3 loop spans 15 amino acids. CDR3 residues: CASSEDSLPGQPQHF. CDR3 nucleotide sequence: TGTGCCAGCAGTGAAGATTCGCTACCGGGGCAGCCCCAGCATTTT. Variable domain in full (rest from reference TRBV2 and TRBJ1-5): EPEVTQTPSHQVTQMGQEVILRCVPISNHLYFYWYRQILGQKVEFLVSFYNNEISEKSEIFDDQFSVERPDGSNFTLKIRSTKLEDSAMYFCASSEDSLPGQPQHFGDGTRLSIL.

This clonotype was seen a few times. DNA of the CDR3: TGCGCCAGCAGCTATAGCGGGTCTGGGGAGACCCAGTACTTC. Its translation: CASSYSGSGETQYF. V and J are TRBV5-1 and TRBJ2-5, with 7 bases identical to TRBD2. The V segment lost 3 bases and the J segment 5 bases; nucleotides outside the gene matches: 7. The CDR3 is 14 residues long. The V gene's germline CDR1 is SGHRS and CDR2 YFSETQ.

This clonotype turned up a few times. This rearrangement joins TRBV20-1 to TRBJ1-4; possibly TRBD1 for D (6 bases). This CDR3 region has 13 residues. CDR1 is DFQATT and CDR2 is SNEGSKA in the germline V gene (reference sequence). V lost 5 bases, J lost 8 bases, and 15 bases lay in between. The DNA for the CDR3 is TGCAGTGCTTTTCAGGGGATAGAAGAAAAACTGTTTTTT. Amino acid sequence: CSAFQGIEEKLFF.

The rearrangement uses TRBV14 and TRBJ2-2; D uncertain. The germline gives CDR1 SGHDN, CDR2 FVKESK. This CDR3 comprises 17 residues. The germline V and J ends were trimmed by 1 base and 0 bases, with 12 bases remaining between them. Here the CDR3 reads CASSQVNGHANTGELFF. The CDR3 DNA sequence: TGTGCCAGCAGCCAAGTAAATGGGCACGCGAACACCGGGGAGCTGTTTTTT.

This clonotype was found a few times. The gene calls are TRBV7-9 and TRBJ2-1; TRBD2 might be the D (6 bases). Trimming removed 7 bases at V and 2 bases at J, with 12 bases between. The CDR3 extends over 14 amino acids. Germline V gene lookup returns CDR1 SEHNR and CDR2 FQNEAQ (reference sequence). This chain's CDR3 is CASTSDATYNEQFF. The CDR3 DNA follows: TGTGCCAGCACTAGCGACGCTACCTACAATGAGCAGTTCTTC. Drawing the rest from reference TRBV7-9 and TRBJ2-1, the complete variable domain is DTGVSQNPRHKITKRGQNVTFRCDPISEHNRLYWYRQTLGQGPEFLTYFQNEAQLEKSRLLSDRFSAERPKGSFSTLEIQRTEQGDSAMYLCASTSDATYNEQFFGPGTRLTVL.

This chain connects TRBV12-3 or TRBV12-4 to TRBJ2-3; D possibly corresponds to TRBD1 (6 bases). CDR3 length equals 15 residues. V shed 4 bases and J shed 6 bases, with 17 bases lying between them. The CDR3 sequence is CASSSSGTGKDTQYF. CDR3 DNA: TGTGCCAGCAGTTCCTCCGGAACAGGGAAGGATACGCAGTATTTT.

This rearrangement joins TRBV5-1 to TRBJ2-5; 7 bases are shared with TRBD2. With 4 bases clipped from V and 5 bases from J, the junction kept 5 bases outside the gene matches. Germline V gives CDR1 SGHRS, CDR2 YFSETQ. CDR3 size: 13 residues. This chain's CDR3 is CASSGGSGETQYF. CDR3 DNA: TGCGCCAGCAGCGGCGGGAGCGGGGAGACCCAGTACTTC.

V gene TRBV29-1 combines with J gene TRBJ1-2; 9 positions agree with TRBD1. V shed 7 bases, J shed 5 bases, and the junction held 2 bases outside the gene matches. The CDR3 has 11 residues. Germline V gene data show CDR1 as SQVTM and CDR2 as ANQGSEA. CDR3 coding DNA: TGCAGCGCCGGACAGGGGTATGGCTACACCTTC. Translated: CSAGQGYGYTF.

The chain carries TRBV2 and TRBJ2-1; D is undetermined. Germline CDR1 and CDR2: SNHLY and FYNNEI. The CDR3 is 12 amino acids. Trimming shortened V by 7 bases and J by 7 bases, and 11 bases separated the two germline ends. The CDR3 reads CASTPNRNEQFF. DNA of the CDR3: TGTGCCAGCACCCCAAACCGGAATGAGCAGTTCTTC. Filled out from reference TRBV2 and TRBJ2-1, the complete variable domain reads EPEVTQTPSHQVTQMGQEVILRCVPISNHLYFYWYRQILGQKVEFLVSFYNNEISEKSEIFDDQFSVERPDGSNFTLKIRSTKLEDSAMYFCASTPNRNEQFFGPGTRLTVL.

This clonotype was observed a few times. V usage is TRBV5-1 and J usage is TRBJ1-1; D might be TRBD1 (6 bases). This CDR3 comprises 13 residues. The V end was cut by 0 bases, the J end by 10 bases, with 13 bases between. Germline V CDR1 and CDR2: SGHRS, YFSETQ. In nucleotides, the CDR3 is TGCGCCAGCAGCTTGGGACAGGATAGGGTAGCTTTCTTT. As protein: CASSLGQDRVAFF.

A few counts support this clonotype. The rearrangement uses TRBV20-1 and TRBJ2-3; no clear D gene. Germline V gene sequence: CDR1 DFQATT, CDR2 SNEGSKA (reference sequence). This CDR3 contains 12 residues. Deletions cut 6 bases from V and 0 bases from J, with 7 bases between. The chain's CDR3 is CSASISTDTQYF. The CDR3 bases are TGCAGTGCATCCATTAGCACAGATACGCAGTATTTT.

V usage is TRBV29-1 and J usage is TRBJ2-3; D might be TRBD2 (5 bases). V shed 4 bases and J shed 6 bases, with 8 bases lying between them. CDR3 length: 11 amino acids. Germline-derived CDR1 and CDR2 are SQVTM and ANQGSEA. The DNA for the CDR3 is TGCAGCGTTGGAGTAGCGGATACGCAGTATTTT. Translation gives CSVGVADTQYF.

The chain employs TRBV7-6 and TRBJ2-7, with D possibly being TRBD1 or TRBD2 (6 bases each). From germline, CDR1 is SGHVS and CDR2 FNYEAQ. The CDR3 length is 16 residues. V lost 6 bases to trimming and J lost 10 bases, with 28 bases between them. DNA for the CDR3: TGTGCCAGCAGTGAGGGACACCGTCGACTAGGGGGTTCACAGTACTTC. This encodes CASSEGHRRLGGSQYF.

This clonotype was detected only a few times. The rearrangement links TRBV5-1 to TRBJ1-1, with no clear D. With 0 bases removed from V and 4 bases from J, the gap between germline ends came to 16 bases. Germline CDR1 is SGHRS and CDR2 is YFSETQ. The CDR3 contains 16 residues. This chain's CDR3 is CASSLVVGITVTEAFF. The CDR3 DNA reads as TGCGCCAGCAGCTTGGTAGTCGGGATAACGGTCACTGAAGCTTTCTTT.

The V call is TRBV11-2, the J call TRBJ1-4; 8 nucleotides align to TRBD1. The J segment lost 3 bases and the V segment lost 5 bases, leaving 8 bases of the junction unmatched. CDR3 length: 16 residues. Germline V gene lookup returns CDR1 SGHAT and CDR2 FQNNGV. The CDR3 loop is CASSVGPTGANEKLFF. The CDR3 DNA sequence: TGTGCCAGCAGCGTAGGACCGACAGGGGCTAATGAAAAACTGTTTTTT.